Listed here are 8 T cell receptor beta chains from one sample, sequenced in a study of regulatory T cells in long-lasting Graves disease. TCR beta libraries were built with iRepertoire HTBI primers and Arm-PCR of CDR3 regions. TCRdb independently ran MiXCR on the multiplex PCR reads; one entry per CDR3 protein. The data contain roughly 250,000 distinct CDR3 sequences, around 18% of them singletons. The time point: newly diagnosed GD, antithyroid drugs for less than 3 months. Generation of the TCR library employed RNA extracted from PBMCs. These data were likewise used in another study, on T cells in Graves' hyperthyroidism and ophthalmopathy.

The sample consisted of peripheral blood mononuclear cells (PBMCs), taken at new diagnosis, from a patient treated with antithyroid drugs. The receptors derive from a woman in her twenties or thirties with Graves disease.

Ten or more counts support this clonotype. The rearrangement uses TRBV20-1 and TRBJ1-4; D gene unclear. Germline assignment: CDR1 DFQATT and CDR2 SNEGSKA (reference sequence). The CDR3 length is 12 residues. V lost 5 bases, J lost 5 bases, and 9 bases lay in between. CDR3 DNA sequence: TGCAGTGCTCTGAGAGGGAATGAAAAACTGTTTTTT. Translated: CSALRGNEKLFF.

On this clonotype itself: A read error may explain this, as a much larger clone is one base away. The gene calls are TRBV7-2 and TRBJ1-5; D is perhaps TRBD1 (5 bases). Germline lookup yields CDR1 SGHTA and CDR2 FQGNSA. Trimming removed 4 bases at V and 2 bases at J, with 15 bases between. This CDR3 has 16 amino acids. CDR3 loop: CASSSGVGRGNQPQHF. As DNA, the CDR3 is TGTGCCAGCAGCTCCGGCGTGGGACGGGGCAATCAGCCCCAGCATTTT.

This clonotype was recorded at least ten times. The chain recombines TRBV6-1 with TRBJ1-4; possible D gene TRBD1, 6 bases. This CDR3 region has 13 residues. Germline CDR1 reads MNHNS; CDR2 reads SASEGT. V was pared by 11 bases and J by 8 bases, with 18 bases between. CDR3 DNA: TGTGCCGGGGACATGGGGTTCGTCGAAAAACTGTTTTTT. It is translated as CAGDMGFVEKLFF.

Ten or more counts support this clonotype. CDR3 region: CASSPGQGETGELFF. DNA of the CDR3: TGTGCCAGCAGCCCAGGACAGGGGGAAACCGGGGAGCTGTTTTTT. The chain employs TRBV7-8 and TRBJ2-2; 10 nucleotides align to TRBD1. Germline V gene sequence: CDR1 SGHVS, CDR2 FQNEAQ. This CDR3 contains 15 residues. With V trimmed by 5 bases and J by 5 bases, 5 bases remained unmatched. The variable domain in full, with the rest retrieved from reference TRBV7-8 and TRBJ2-2, is GAGVSQSPRYKVAKRGQDVALRCDPISGHVSLFWYQQALGQGPEFLTYFQNEAQLDKSGLPSDRFFAERPEGSVSTLKIQRTQQEDSAVYLCASSPGQGETGELFFGEGSRLTVL.

This clonotype was seen ten or more times. This sequence joins TRBV4-1 and TRBJ1-1; TRBD1 matches at 7 bases. Germline assignment: CDR1 MGHRA and CDR2 YSYEKL. V lost 3 bases and J lost 1; bases outside the gene matches: 11. The CDR3 length is 17 residues. The CDR3: CASSQRAGGVKNTEAFF. The CDR3 nucleotides are TGCGCCAGCAGCCAGCGGGCAGGGGGGGTAAAGAACACTGAAGCTTTCTTT.

The table lists this clonotype with many counts. The chain uses TRBV7-9 and TRBJ2-3; D remains ambiguous. With 1 base removed from V and 2 bases from J, the gap between germline ends came to 1 base. CDR1 is SEHNR, CDR2 FQNEAQ, per germline (reference sequence). This CDR3 spans 12 amino acids. The CDR3 coding sequence is TGTGCCAGCAGCTTAGACACAGATACGCAGTATTTT. It yields the protein CASSLDTDTQYF.

There are many counts of this clonotype. V is TRBV7-2 and J is TRBJ1-4, with a weak D call TRBD1 (5 bases). The length of the CDR3 is 17 residues. V was cut by 5 bases and J by 7 bases, with 23 bases left in between. Germline V CDR1 and CDR2: SGHTA, FQGNSA. CDR3 sequence: CASSLSGTHPLVEKLFF. The CDR3 DNA sequence: TGTGCCAGCAGCCTATCCGGGACCCACCCTCTGGTTGAAAAACTGTTTTTT.

At least ten counts were recorded for this clonotype. The chain carries TRBV12-3 or TRBV12-4 and TRBJ2-7; possibly TRBD2 for D (5 bases). The CDR3 loop spans 13 amino acids. V lost 4 bases to trimming and J lost 3 bases, with 10 bases between them. The CDR3 here is CASSSGVIYEQYF. The CDR3 DNA sequence: TGTGCCAGCAGTTCCGGGGTGATCTACGAGCAGTACTTC.